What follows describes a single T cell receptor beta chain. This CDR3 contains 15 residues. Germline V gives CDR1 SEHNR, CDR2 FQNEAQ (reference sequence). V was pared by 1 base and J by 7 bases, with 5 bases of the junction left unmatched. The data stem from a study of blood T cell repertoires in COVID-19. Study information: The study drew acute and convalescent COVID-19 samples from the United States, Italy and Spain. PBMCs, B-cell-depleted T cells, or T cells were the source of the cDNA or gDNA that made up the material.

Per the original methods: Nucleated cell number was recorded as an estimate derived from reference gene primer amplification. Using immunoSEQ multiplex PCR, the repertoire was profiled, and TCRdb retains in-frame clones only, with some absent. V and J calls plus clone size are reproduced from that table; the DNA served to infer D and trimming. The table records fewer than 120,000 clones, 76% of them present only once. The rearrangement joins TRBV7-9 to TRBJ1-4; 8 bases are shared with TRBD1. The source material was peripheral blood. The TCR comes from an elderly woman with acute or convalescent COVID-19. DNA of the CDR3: TGTGCCAGCAGCTTAGACCAGGGGGCGCGTGAAAAACTGTTTTTT. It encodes CASSLDQGAREKLFF.